This T cell receptor (beta chain) came from a study of CXCR3-negative and CXCR3-positive naive CD8 T cells. Study outcomes and limitations: With surface CD5 comparable between naive subsets, TCR strength was estimated using properties derived from the TRB CDR3. Each naive subset displayed comparably high diversity, whereas memory CD8+ cells displayed much lower diversity.

The CDR3 spans 16 residues. Germline-derived CDR1 and CDR2 are MGHRA and YSYEKL. In preparing the TRB cDNA libraries, 5' RACE with UMI labels was used. TCRdb reworked the 5' RACE reads into one entry per CDR3 protein, no DNA. The sample has nearly 45,000 distinct CDR3 sequences. Points on this clonotype: Its antigen remains unidentified.

The V and J genes are TRBV4-1 and TRBJ1-2. Sequencing was performed on memory CD8+ T cells from blood. The origin of this receptor is a human donor in good health. Some clones in this sample may be carry-over from other donors' samples. CDR3 region: CASSQVGRRANYGYTF.